This TCR beta chain was captured by sequencing in a study of identical twins. Overall study results and limits: Weaker excess twin sharing was seen among beta out-of-frame sequences. Zero-insertion analyses could be partly confounded by invariant MAIT and iNKT cells.

This clonotype has more than one count but fewer than ten. Its target is not known. The CDR3 is 15 amino acids. Germline loops: CDR1 DFQATT, CDR2 SNEGSKA (reference sequence). TCRdb called the 5' RACE reads again in MiXCR, with one record for every CDR3 protein. The table shows about 500,000 distinct CDR3 sequences, with roughly an eighth occurring only once. Another study also made use of these data, one on yellow fever vaccine responses in identical twins.

The sequenced sample consisted of CD4+ T cells sorted from blood. V usage is TRBV20-1 and J usage is TRBJ2-5; TRBD1 matches at 10 bases. The TCR originated in a woman aged 18-29 years in good health. The DNA of the CDR3 is TGCAGAGTTACCCCGGGACAGGGGTTTAGAGAGACCCAGTACTTC. Translating gives CRVTPGQGFRETQYF.